This TCR beta chain is from a study of T cells in Graves' hyperthyroidism and ophthalmopathy. Study-wide points: In simple terms, a model built on 13 V-J features told ophthalmopathy apart from stable hyperthyroidism. The model identified upcoming ophthalmopathy a median approximately six months ahead of onset. Within blood appeared most thyroid clonotypes that had expanded above 0.001.

Germline loops: CDR1 SEHNR, CDR2 FQNEAQ (reference sequence). CDR3 length equals 14 residues. The V end lost 4 bases, the J end lost 5 bases, and 14 bases lay between the germline ends. Each patient was aged 18 to 65 and had newly diagnosed hyperthyroidism of under 2 months' duration. RNA transcripts gave rise to amplified TCR beta CDR3 regions. The TCR CDR3 first-round RT-PCR relied on the HTBI primer set. One entry per CDR3 protein, called by TCRdb with MiXCR from the multiplex PCR reads. Of 370,000 or so distinct CDR3 sequences in the sample, 15% to 19% were seen once. As for this clonotype: Its antigen is not identified.

The sequencing input was blood. The TCR was taken from a young woman with Graves' hyperthyroidism that later progressed to Graves' ophthalmopathy. The rearrangement joins TRBV7-9 to TRBJ1-1; tentative D call: TRBD1 (6 bases). CDR3 residues: CASSSGDLRTEAFF. The CDR3 DNA reads TGTGCCAGCAGCTCAGGGGATTTGAGGACTGAAGCTTTCTTT. The whole variable domain, filled in from reference TRBV7-9 and TRBJ1-1, reads DTGVSQNPRHKITKRGQNVTFRCDPISEHNRLYWYRQTLGQGPEFLTYFQNEAQLEKSRLLSDRFSAERPKGSFSTLEIQRTEQGDSAMYLCASSSGDLRTEAFFGQGTRLTVV.